This TCR beta chain was observed in a study of blood T cell repertoires in COVID-19. Method: immunoSEQ multiplex PCR; TCRdb's copy keeps in-frame clones and lacks some. The table records 300,000 to 400,000 clones, about nine tenths of them present only once. V was clipped by 7 bases and J by 7 bases, with 7 bases between them. CDR1 and CDR2 from the germline V gene are MNHEY and SVGAGI. The CDR3 sequence is 11 residues long. Sequencing used peripheral blood. This TCR came from a woman aged 70-85 years with COVID-19, enrolled during active disease. V usage is TRBV6-5 and J usage is TRBJ1-4; D remains unclear. The CDR3 DNA reads TGTGCCAGCAAAGGAGGTGAAAAACTGTTTTTT. This codes for CASKGGEKLFF.